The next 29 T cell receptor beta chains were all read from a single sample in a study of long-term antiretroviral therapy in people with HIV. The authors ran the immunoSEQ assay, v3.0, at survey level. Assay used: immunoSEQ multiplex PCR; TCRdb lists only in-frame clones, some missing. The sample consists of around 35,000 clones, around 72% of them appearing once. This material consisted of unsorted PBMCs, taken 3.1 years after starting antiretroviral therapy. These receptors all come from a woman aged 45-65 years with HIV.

This CDR3 is CASSKVWLGGHLSNQPQHF. For the CDR3, the DNA is TGTGCCAGCAGCAAAGTTTGGCTTGGGGGACACCTAAGCAATCAGCCCCAGCATTTT. The V gene is TRBV21-1, the J gene TRBJ1-5; the table calls TRBD1, which could not be checked here. TRBV21-1 is assigned pseudogene status. This CDR3 contains 19 residues.

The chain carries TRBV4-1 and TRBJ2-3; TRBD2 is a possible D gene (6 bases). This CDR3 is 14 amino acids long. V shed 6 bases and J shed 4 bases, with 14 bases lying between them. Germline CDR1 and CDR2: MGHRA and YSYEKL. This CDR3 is CASSRSGVSDTQYF. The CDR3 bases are TGCGCCAGCAGTCGTTCGGGGGTATCAGATACGCAGTATTTT.

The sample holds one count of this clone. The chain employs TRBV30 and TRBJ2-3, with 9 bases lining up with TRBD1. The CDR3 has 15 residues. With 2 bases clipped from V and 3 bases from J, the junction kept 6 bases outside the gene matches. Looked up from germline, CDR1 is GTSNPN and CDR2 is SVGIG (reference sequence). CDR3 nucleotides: TGTGCCTGGAGTCGGGGACAGGGTGGGACAGATACGCAGTATTTT. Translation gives CAWSRGQGGTDTQYF.

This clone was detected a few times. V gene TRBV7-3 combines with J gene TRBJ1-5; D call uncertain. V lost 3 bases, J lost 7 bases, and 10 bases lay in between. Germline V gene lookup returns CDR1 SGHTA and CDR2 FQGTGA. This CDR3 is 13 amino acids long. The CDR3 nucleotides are TGTGCCAGCAGCTTCGACGGCGGCCAGCCCCAGCATTTT. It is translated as CASSFDGGQPQHF.

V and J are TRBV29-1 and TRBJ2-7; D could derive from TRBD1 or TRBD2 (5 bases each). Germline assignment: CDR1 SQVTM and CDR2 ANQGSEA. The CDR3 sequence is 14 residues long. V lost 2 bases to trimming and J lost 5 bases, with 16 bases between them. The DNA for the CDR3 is TGCAGCGTTGAAAGTTTTGGGACGGAAAACGAGCAGTACTTC. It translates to CSVESFGTENEQYF.

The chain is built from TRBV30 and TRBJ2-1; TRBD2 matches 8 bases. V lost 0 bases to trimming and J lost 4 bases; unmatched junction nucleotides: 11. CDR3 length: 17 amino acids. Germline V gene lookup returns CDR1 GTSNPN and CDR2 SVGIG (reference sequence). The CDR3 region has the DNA TGTGCCTGGAGTGTTCTTGGGGGCGGGGGGCAGTACAATGAGCAGTTCTTC. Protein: CAWSVLGGGGQYNEQFF.

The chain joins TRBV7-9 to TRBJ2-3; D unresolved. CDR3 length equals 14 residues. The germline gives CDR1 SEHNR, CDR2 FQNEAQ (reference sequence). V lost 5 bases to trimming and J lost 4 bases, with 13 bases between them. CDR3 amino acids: CASSHSLSSDTQYF. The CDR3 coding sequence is TGTGCCAGCAGCCACTCTCTCTCCTCAGATACGCAGTATTTT.

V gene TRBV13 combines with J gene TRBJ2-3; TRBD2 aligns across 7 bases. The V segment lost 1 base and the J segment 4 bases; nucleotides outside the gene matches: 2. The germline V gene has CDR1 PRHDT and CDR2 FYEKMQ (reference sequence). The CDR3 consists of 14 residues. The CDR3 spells CASSLAGGSDTQYF. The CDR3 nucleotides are TGTGCCAGCAGCTTAGCGGGGGGTTCAGATACGCAGTATTTT.

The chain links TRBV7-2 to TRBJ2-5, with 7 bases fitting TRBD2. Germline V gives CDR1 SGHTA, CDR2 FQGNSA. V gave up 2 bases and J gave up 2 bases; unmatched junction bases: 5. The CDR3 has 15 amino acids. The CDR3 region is CASSLIVGLQETQYF. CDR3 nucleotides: TGTGCCAGCAGCTTAATTGTGGGACTACAAGAGACCCAGTACTTC. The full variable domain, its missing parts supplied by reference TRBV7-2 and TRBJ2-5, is GAGVSQSPSNKVTEKGKDVELRCDPISGHTALYWYRQSLGQGLEFLIYFQGNSAPDKSGLPSDRFSAERTGGSVSTLTIQRTQQEDSAVYLCASSLIVGLQETQYFGPGTRLLVL.

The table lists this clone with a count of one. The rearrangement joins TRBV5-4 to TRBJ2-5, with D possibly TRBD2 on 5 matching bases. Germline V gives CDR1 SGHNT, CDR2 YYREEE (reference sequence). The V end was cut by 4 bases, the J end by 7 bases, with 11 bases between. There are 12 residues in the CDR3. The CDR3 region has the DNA TGTGCCAGCAGCGCTACCGAGGGGACCCAGTACTTC. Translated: CASSATEGTQYF.

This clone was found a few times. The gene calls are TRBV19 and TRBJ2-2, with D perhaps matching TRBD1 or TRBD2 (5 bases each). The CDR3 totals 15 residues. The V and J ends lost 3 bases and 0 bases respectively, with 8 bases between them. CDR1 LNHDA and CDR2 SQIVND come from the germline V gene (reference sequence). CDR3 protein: CASSIGAANTGELFF. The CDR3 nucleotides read TGTGCCAGTAGTATCGGGGCTGCGAACACCGGGGAGCTGTTTTTT.

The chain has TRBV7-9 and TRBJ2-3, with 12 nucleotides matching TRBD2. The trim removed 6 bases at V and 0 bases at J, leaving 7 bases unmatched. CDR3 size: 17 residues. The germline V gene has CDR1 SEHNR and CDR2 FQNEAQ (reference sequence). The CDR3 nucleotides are TGTGCCAGCAGAGCCGGGACTAGCGGGCCTAGCACAGATACGCAGTATTTT. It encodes CASRAGTSGPSTDTQYF. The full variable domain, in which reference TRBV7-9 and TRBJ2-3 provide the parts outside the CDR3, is DTGVSQNPRHKITKRGQNVTFRCDPISEHNRLYWYRQTLGQGPEFLTYFQNEAQLEKSRLLSDRFSAERPKGSFSTLEIQRTEQGDSAMYLCASRAGTSGPSTDTQYFGPGTRLTVL.

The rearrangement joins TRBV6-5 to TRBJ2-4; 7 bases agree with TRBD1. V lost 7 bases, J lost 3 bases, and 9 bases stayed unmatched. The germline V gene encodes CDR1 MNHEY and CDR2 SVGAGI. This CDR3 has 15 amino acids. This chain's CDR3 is CASKSPRGYKNIQYF. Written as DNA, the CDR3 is TGTGCCAGCAAATCGCCCAGGGGGTACAAAAACATTCAGTACTTC.

The CDR3 loop reads CASSFGRRLETGELFF. The DNA of the CDR3 is TGTGCCAGCAGTTTTGGCCGTAGGTTGGAGACCGGGGAGCTGTTTTTT. This chain connects TRBV27 to TRBJ2-2, with D unresolved. V was cut by 3 bases and J by 5 bases, with 16 bases left in between. The CDR3 extends over 16 amino acids. CDR1 and CDR2 (germline): MNHEY, SMNVEV (reference sequence).

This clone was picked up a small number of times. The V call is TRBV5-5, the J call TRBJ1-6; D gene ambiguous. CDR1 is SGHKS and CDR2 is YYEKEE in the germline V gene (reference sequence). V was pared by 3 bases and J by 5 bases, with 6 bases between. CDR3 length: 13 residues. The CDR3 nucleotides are TGTGCCAGCAGCTCCACAGATAATTCACCCCTCCACTTT. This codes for CASSSTDNSPLHF.

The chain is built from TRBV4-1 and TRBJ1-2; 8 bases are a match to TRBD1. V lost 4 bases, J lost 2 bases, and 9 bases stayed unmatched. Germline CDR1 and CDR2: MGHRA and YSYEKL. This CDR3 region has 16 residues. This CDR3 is CASSPNEGQGNYGYTF. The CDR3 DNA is TGCGCCAGCAGCCCAAACGAAGGACAGGGCAACTATGGCTACACCTTC.

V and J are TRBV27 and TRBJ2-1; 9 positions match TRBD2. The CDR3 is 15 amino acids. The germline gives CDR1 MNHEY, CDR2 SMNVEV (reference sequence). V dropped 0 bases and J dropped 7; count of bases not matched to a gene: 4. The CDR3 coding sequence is TGTGCCAGCAGTTTATCCGGCGGGGGGGCGAATGAGCAGTTCTTC. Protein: CASSLSGGGANEQFF.

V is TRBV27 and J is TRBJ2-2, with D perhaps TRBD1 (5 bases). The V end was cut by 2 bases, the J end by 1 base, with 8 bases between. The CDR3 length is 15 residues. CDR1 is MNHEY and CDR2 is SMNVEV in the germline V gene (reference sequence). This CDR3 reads CASSLNRRNTGELFF. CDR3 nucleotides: TGTGCCAGCAGTTTAAACAGGAGGAACACCGGGGAGCTGTTTTTT.

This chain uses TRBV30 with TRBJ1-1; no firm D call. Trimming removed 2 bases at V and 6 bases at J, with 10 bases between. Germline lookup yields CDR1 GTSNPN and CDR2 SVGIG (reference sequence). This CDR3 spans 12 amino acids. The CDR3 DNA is TGTGCCTGGAGTATCCCCCTATCTGAAGCTTTCTTT. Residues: CAWSIPLSEAFF.

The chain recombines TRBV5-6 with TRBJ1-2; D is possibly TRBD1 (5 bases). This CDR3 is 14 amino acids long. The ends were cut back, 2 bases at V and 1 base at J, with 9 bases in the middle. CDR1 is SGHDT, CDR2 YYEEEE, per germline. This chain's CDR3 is CASSFRGDNYGYTF. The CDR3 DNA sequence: TGTGCCAGCAGCTTCCGAGGGGATAACTATGGCTACACCTTC.

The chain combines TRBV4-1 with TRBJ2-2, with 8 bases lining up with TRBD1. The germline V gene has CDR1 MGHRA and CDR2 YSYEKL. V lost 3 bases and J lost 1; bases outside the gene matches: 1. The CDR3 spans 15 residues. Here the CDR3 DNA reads TGCGCCAGCAGCCACGACAGGGGGAACACCGGGGAGCTGTTTTTT. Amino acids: CASSHDRGNTGELFF.

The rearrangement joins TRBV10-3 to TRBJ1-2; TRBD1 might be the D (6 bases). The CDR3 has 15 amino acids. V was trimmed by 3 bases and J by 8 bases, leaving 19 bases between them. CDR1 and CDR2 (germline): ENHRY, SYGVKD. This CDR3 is CAISDVLGTTGGYTF. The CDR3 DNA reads TGTGCCATCAGTGACGTCCTGGGGACAACTGGGGGCTACACCTTC.

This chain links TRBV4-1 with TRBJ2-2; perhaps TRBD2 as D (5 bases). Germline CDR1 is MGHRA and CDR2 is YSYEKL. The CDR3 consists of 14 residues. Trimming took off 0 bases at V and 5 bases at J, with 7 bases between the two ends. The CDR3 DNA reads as TGCGCCAGCAGCCAAGACGGGATAACCGGGGAGCTGTTTTTT. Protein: CASSQDGITGELFF.

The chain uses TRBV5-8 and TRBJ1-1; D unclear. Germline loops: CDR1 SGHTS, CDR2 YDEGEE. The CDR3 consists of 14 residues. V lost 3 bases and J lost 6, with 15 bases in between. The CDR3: CASSSHGGFPEAFF. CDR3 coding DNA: TGTGCCAGCAGCTCCCACGGTGGCTTTCCTGAAGCTTTCTTT.

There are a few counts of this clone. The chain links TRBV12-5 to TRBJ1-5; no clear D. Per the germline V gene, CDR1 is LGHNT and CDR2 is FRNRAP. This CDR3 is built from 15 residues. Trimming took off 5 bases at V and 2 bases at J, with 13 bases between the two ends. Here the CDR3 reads CASGPPEEGNQPQHF. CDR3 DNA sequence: TGTGCTAGTGGTCCCCCAGAGGAAGGCAATCAGCCCCAGCATTTT.

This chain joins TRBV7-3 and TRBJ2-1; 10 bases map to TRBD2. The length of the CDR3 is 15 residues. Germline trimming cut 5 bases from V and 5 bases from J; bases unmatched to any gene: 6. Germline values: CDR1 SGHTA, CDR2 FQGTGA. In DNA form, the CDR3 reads TGTGCCAGCAGCCTCAGCGGGGGGGCCGACAATGAGCAGTTCTTC. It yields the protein CASSLSGGADNEQFF.

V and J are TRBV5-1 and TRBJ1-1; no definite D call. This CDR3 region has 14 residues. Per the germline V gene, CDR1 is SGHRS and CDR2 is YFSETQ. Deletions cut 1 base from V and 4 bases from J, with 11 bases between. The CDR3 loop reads CASSLKGWGTEAFF. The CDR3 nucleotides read TGCGCCAGCAGCTTGAAGGGATGGGGCACTGAAGCTTTCTTT.

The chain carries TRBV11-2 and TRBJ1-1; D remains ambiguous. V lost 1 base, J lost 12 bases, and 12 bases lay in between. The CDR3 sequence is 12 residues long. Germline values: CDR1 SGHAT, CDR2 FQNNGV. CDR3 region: CASSLGGEVTFF. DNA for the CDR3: TGTGCCAGCAGCTTAGGGGGAGAGGTGACTTTCTTT. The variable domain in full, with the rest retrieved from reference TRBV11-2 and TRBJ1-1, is EAGVAQSPRYKIIEKRQSVAFWCNPISGHATLYWYQQILGQGPKLLIQFQNNGVVDDSQLPKDRFSAERLKGVDSTLKIQPAKLEDSAVYLCASSLGGEVTFFGQGTRLTVV.

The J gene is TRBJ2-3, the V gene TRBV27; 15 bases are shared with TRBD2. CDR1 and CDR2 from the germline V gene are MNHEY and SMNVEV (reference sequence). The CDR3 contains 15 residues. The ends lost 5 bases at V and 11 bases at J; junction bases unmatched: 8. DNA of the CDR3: TGTGCCAGCAGTCGGACTAGCGGGGGGGCCCTTGTGCAGTATTTT. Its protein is CASSRTSGGALVQYF.